The clone carrying this TCR beta chain was seen at least ten times. Its specificity is unknown. TCRdb re-called the reads through MiXCR, storing one row per CDR3 protein. The sample includes approximately 15,000 distinct CDR3 sequences, approximately 20% of them seen just once. This specimen comes from a study of liver allograft versus peripheral blood T cells. Study as a whole: Hepatic allograft T cell receptor repertoires were evaluated relative to those present in recipients' peripheral blood.

Study observations and caveats: Intra-allograft T cell receptor repertoires in the liver reportedly differed from peripheral blood repertoires.

The clonotype originates from a human patient who had a liver transplant. Some T cells may possibly be graft donor cells.

The CDR3 is CSVRQGASGYTF. The CDR3 bases are TGCAGCGTAAGACAGGGGGCGAGTGGCTACACCTTC. The chain uses TRBV29-1 and TRBJ1-2, with TRBD1 matching over 10 bases. Trimming removed 6 bases from V and 7 bases from J; junction bases left unmatched: 5. Per germline, CDR1 SQVTM and CDR2 ANQGSEA. This CDR3 has 12 amino acids.